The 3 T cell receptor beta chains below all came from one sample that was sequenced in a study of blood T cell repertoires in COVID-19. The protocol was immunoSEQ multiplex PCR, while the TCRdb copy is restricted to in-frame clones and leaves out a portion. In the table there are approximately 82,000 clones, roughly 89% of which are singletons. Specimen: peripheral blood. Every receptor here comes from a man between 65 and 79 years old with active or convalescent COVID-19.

CDR3 bases: TGTGCCACCCTGGACAGGGGCGGAACGAACACTGAAGCTTTCTTT. Protein sequence: CATLDRGGTNTEAFF. The V and J genes are TRBV19 and TRBJ1-1; 9 bases line up with TRBD1. From germline, CDR1 is LNHDA and CDR2 SQIVND (reference sequence). Trimming took 10 bases from V and 1 from J; bases not matched to a gene: 10. This CDR3 is built from 15 residues.

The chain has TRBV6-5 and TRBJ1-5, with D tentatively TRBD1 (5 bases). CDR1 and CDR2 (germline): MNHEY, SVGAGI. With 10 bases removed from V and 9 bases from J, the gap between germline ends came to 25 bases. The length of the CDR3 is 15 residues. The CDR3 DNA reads TGTGCCACCCGACTTTCCGGGGCTAGCGGGGGGCCCCAGCATTTT. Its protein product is CATRLSGASGGPQHF.

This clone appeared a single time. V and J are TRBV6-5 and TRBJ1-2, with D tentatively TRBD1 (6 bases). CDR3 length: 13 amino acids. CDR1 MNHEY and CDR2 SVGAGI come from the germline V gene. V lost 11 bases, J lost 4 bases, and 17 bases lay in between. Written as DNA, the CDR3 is TGTGCCTCCCGGGGAGGGGGTGCCTATGGCTACACCTTC. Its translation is CASRGGGAYGYTF.